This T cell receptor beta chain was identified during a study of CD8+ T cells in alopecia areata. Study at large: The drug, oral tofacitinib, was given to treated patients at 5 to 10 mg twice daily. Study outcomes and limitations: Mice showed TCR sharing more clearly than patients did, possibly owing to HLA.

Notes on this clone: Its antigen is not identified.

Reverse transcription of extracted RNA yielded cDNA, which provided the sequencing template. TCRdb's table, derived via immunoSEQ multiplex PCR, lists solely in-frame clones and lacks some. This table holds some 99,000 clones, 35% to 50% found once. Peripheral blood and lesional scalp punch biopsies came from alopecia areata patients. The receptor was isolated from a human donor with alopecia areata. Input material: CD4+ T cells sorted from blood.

The DNA of the CDR3 is TGTGCCTGGAGCTCGGAGCGGTACACAGATACGCAGTATTTT. It translates to CAWSSERYTDTQYF. The chain combines TRBV30 with TRBJ2-3; the D gene is possibly TRBD2 (5 bases). CDR1 and CDR2 from the germline V gene are GTSNPN and SVGIG (reference sequence). The CDR3 totals 14 residues. The V gene lost 3 bases and the J gene lost 2 bases, with 12 bases spanning the gap.